This T cell receptor beta chain comes out of a study of Ad26.COV2.S vaccination and SARS-CoV-2 variants. The CDR3 length is 12 residues. Germline values: CDR1 LNHDA, CDR2 SQIVND (reference sequence). The V end was cut by 3 bases, the J end by 7 bases, with 10 bases between. Described treatment: 15 to 20 received Ad26.COV2.S at low or high dose, single or two shots; about 5 received placebo; per-sample allocation not given. Samples were taken on day 63 after the first vaccine or placebo injection. Boston hosted the donor, who was an adult aged 18-55 years. Using immunoSEQ multiplex PCR, the repertoire was profiled, and TCRdb retains in-frame clones only, with some absent. The sample lists about 350,000 clones; 65% to 90% were seen once.

The chain is built from TRBV19 and TRBJ2-7; D perhaps matches TRBD2 (6 bases). Here the sequenced sample was peripheral blood, taken in a trial of Ad26.COV2.S vaccine versus placebo. The source is a person aged 18-60 years who received the Ad26.COV2.S COVID-19 vaccine or a placebo. DNA for the CDR3: TGTGCCAGTAGTATCTTCGGGGGTGAGCAGTACTTC. As protein: CASSIFGGEQYF.